The rows below give T cell receptor beta chains drawn from one sample of a study of blood T cell repertoires in COVID-19. Profiling relied on immunoSEQ multiplex PCR, and the TCRdb table lists in-frame clones only, not all of them. The sample has about 180,000 clones, 88% seen once. Sequences were obtained from PBMCs or T cells enriched from blood (not recorded which). The receptors derive from a woman aged 18-29 years who had recovered from COVID-19. Each CDR3 is given with its conserved first and last residue. The D gene is left open where the match is weak. Rows give clone size only sometimes, using once, few, many, or a class for an expanded clone.

-	TRBD1	TRBJ1-6	TRBV28	TGTGCCAGCAGACAAACAGGGGAAAGTTCACCCCTCCACTTT	CASRQTGESSPLHF
-	-	TRBJ1-2	TRBV19	TGTGCCAGTAGTTCAACTCAGGGGTCTAACTATGGCTACACCTTC	CASSSTQGSNYGYTF
few	TRBD1	TRBJ1-4	TRBV6-5	TGTGCCAGCAGCCCAGACAGGGCCACTAATGAAAAACTGTTTTTT	CASSPDRATNEKLFF
-	TRBD1	TRBJ1-1	TRBV3-1/TRBV3-2	TGTGCCAGCAGCCCACAGACAGGGGGGCCTTTCTTT	CASSPQTGGPFF
-	TRBD2	TRBJ2-1	TRBV2	TGTGCCAAAGGGACTAGCGGGAGTGTCTACAATGAGCAGTTCTTC	CAKGTSGSVYNEQFF
once	TRBD2	TRBJ2-4	TRBV4-1	TGCGCCAGCAGCCAAGGGGACTGGCGGGGGAAGTTTCTGGGCAAAAACATTCAGTACTTC	CASSQGDWRGKFLGKNIQYF
-	-	TRBJ2-2	TRBV2	TGTGCCAGCACCAGTGAGGCAGCGGGCACCGGGGAGCTGTTTTTT	CASTSEAAGTGELFF
-	-	TRBJ1-2	TRBV29-1	TGCAGCGTTGGCCCCCGGGGAGCGGGGGTCGGCTACACCTTC	CSVGPRGAGVGYTF
-	-	TRBJ2-7	TRBV27	TGTGCCAGCAGTTTTTCCCAGAACTACGAGCAGTACTTC	CASSFSQNYEQYF
-	TRBD1	TRBJ1-4	TRBV28	TGTGCCAGCAGGACACGACAGGGACTCAATGAAAAACTGTTTTTT	CASRTRQGLNEKLFF
-	TRBD1	TRBJ1-3	TRBV7-9	TGTGCCAGCAGCCCCGTGTGGGACAGGGTCGCAGGAAACACCATATATTTT	CASSPVWDRVAGNTIYF
-	-	TRBJ1-3	TRBV5-1	TGCGCCAGCAGCAAGGGGCCATCTGGAAACACCATATATTTT	CASSKGPSGNTIYF
-	TRBD2	TRBJ2-1	TRBV5-1	TGCGCCAGCAGCTTGGGGACTAGCGGGAGCGATGAGCAGTTCTTC	CASSLGTSGSDEQFF
-	-	TRBJ2-2	TRBV11-2	TGTGCCAGCAGCTTAGGTCGGGCCGGGGAGCTGTTTTTT	CASSLGRAGELFF
-	-	TRBJ1-5	TRBV18	TGTGCCAGCTCAACATCTGCGGACAATCAGCCCCAGCATTTT	CASSTSADNQPQHF
-	-	TRBJ2-2	TRBV11-2	TGTGCCAGCAGCTTAGAGGGCGGGACCACCGGGGAGCTGTTTTTT	CASSLEGGTTGELFF
-	-	TRBJ1-5	TRBV27	TGTGCCAGCAGTATCCAGGGGCCCAGCAATCAGCCCCAGCATTTT	CASSIQGPSNQPQHF
-	-	TRBJ2-7	TRBV2	TGTGCCAGCAGTGAAAGGGGATCCACCTACGAGCAGTACTTC	CASSERGSTYEQYF
-	TRBD1	TRBJ2-7	TRBV6-6	TGTGCCAGCAGTCCCCGACAGGGGGCGGGGGAGCAGTACTTC	CASSPRQGAGEQYF
-	TRBD1	TRBJ1-2	TRBV19	TGTGCCAGTAGTATTACGGGACAGGGATCACGGGGCTACACCTTC	CASSITGQGSRGYTF
-	TRBD1	TRBJ2-3	TRBV29-1	TGCAGCGTTGAAGGCGGGGTGGGACAGGGCACAGATACGCAGTATTTT	CSVEGGVGQGTDTQYF
once	-	TRBJ2-1	TRBV15	TGTGCCACCAGCACCCCCCGTGGGTGGAGGTCGGGGGATGAGCAGTTCTTC	CATSTPRGWRSGDEQFF
-	-	TRBJ1-1	TRBV9	TGTGCCAGCAGCGTAGCTCCAGGCTTGAACACTGAAGCTTTCTTT	CASSVAPGLNTEAFF
few	-	TRBJ1-3	TRBV15	TGTGCCACCAGCAGAGATGGAGGGTTCTCTGGAAACACCATATATTTT	CATSRDGGFSGNTIYF
-	-	TRBJ2-1	TRBV7-9	TGTGCCAGCAGCCCTGGGAGCGGGTGGGACAATGAGCAGTTCTTC	CASSPGSGWDNEQFF
-	-	TRBJ2-7	TRBV28	TGTGCCAGCAGTTTCCCTGAAGGAGTCTACGAGCAGTACTTC	CASSFPEGVYEQYF
-	TRBD2	TRBJ2-3	TRBV7-9	TGTGCCAGCAGCTTCTCACTAGCGGGAGGGGGGGATACGCAGTATTTT	CASSFSLAGGGDTQYF
-	-	TRBJ2-1	TRBV28	TGTGCCAGCAATGGGCAGGGTAACTTCAATGAGCAGTTCTTC	CASNGQGNFNEQFF
-	-	TRBJ2-7	TRBV5-6	TGTGCCAGCGGTCGACAGGAGACCTACGAGCAGTACTTC	CASGRQETYEQYF
-	-	TRBJ1-4	TRBV11-2	TGTGCCAGCAGCTTGGTGACAGGTCCCAATGAAAAACTGTTTTTT	CASSLVTGPNEKLFF
-	TRBD2	TRBJ2-5	TRBV5-1	TGCGCCAGCAGCTTGTGGGGAGCGGGAGGGGAGACCCAGTACTTC	CASSLWGAGGETQYF
-	-	TRBJ1-5	TRBV19	TGTGCCAGTAGTATAGATCTGGACAGACCCCCATCTAGCAATCAGCCCCAGCATTTT	CASSIDLDRPPSSNQPQHF
-	-	TRBJ2-7	TRBV30	TGTGCCTGGAGCTGGGCCGGGGGTACCTACGAGCAGTACTTC	CAWSWAGGTYEQYF
once	-	TRBJ1-1	TRBV9	TGTGCCAGCAGCGTAGTAACTGAAGCTTTCTTT	CASSVVTEAFF
-	TRBD1	TRBJ1-6	TRBV19	TGTGCCAGTAGTTATTTGCAGGGGGCGATCGGTTCACCCCTCCACTTT	CASSYLQGAIGSPLHF
few	-	TRBJ1-1	TRBV13	TGTGCCAGCAGCTATACGGATGGGCCGGCTTTCTTT	CASSYTDGPAFF